This T cell receptor (beta chain) was captured in a study of OX40 agonist ivuxolimab in advanced cancers. For this clone: Its cognate antigen is unknown. The sample has other DNA sequences that encode this CDR3 too.

Sequencing used immunoSEQ multiplex PCR; TCRdb keeps in-frame clones, though not all of them. The sample records roughly 110,000 clones, 80% to 95% being singletons. The germline V gene encodes CDR1 LNHDA and CDR2 SQIVND (reference sequence). With 3 bases clipped from V and 7 bases from J, the junction kept 5 bases outside the gene matches. The CDR3 totals 15 residues. Individuals having autoimmune disease history or systemic immunosuppression were not enrolled. Blood sampling was done at baseline, cycle 4 day 1, and cycle 7 day 1. General study points: Compared with others, partial responders at 0.1-3.0 mg/kg displayed clonal expansion among the lowest. Dose levels from 0.1 to 3.0 mg/kg saw CD4+ and CD8+ blood T cells expand clonally by week 6.

Material: CD4+ or CD8+ T cells sorted from blood, obtained in a trial of the OX40 agonist ivuxolimab. The receptor was isolated from an adult with an advanced solid tumor such as melanoma, head and neck, liver or kidney cancer. This chain uses TRBV19 with TRBJ1-4; TRBD1 matches at 10 bases. In DNA, the CDR3 is TGTGCCAGTAGTATCCGACAGGGGGCGCGTGAAAAACTGTTTTTT. Translation gives CASSIRQGAREKLFF.